This is a list of T cell receptor beta chains from one sample in a study of blood T cells in healthy people across ages. MiXCR was run by TCRdb on the 5' RACE reads, yielding one entry per CDR3 protein. Of fewer than 750,000 distinct CDR3 sequences listed, approximately 52% were seen once; the top ten hold about 13%. The sample was blood. All receptors derive from an elderly woman in good health. Both conserved end residues are part of each CDR3. A D gene is named only where the DNA matches it firmly. Size values are once, few and many counts, or a class for expanded clones, and some rows have none.

TGTGCCAGCAGCTTAGCGCGGGCTAACACCGGGGAGCTGTTTTTT,CASSLARANTGELFF,.,.,TRBJ2-2,TRBV7-2
TGTGCCAGCAGCCGGGACAGGCGCACTGAAGCTTTCTTT,CASSRDRRTEAFF,TRBD1,.,TRBJ1-1,TRBV14
TGCGCCAGCAGCCGACTAAACAGGGACCAAGAGACCCAGTACTTC,CASSRLNRDQETQYF,.,.,TRBJ2-5,TRBV4-3
TGTGCCAGCACTATGGACAGTTACAATGAGCAGTTCTTC,CASTMDSYNEQFF,.,many,TRBJ2-1,TRBV25-1
TGTGCCAGCAGCGCCCGGGACAACTCCTACGAGCAGTACTTC,CASSARDNSYEQYF,.,.,TRBJ2-7,TRBV7-2
TGTGCCAGCAGCCGAGCCCCGGTACTAGCGGGCAATGAGCAGTTCTTC,CASSRAPVLAGNEQFF,TRBD2,.,TRBJ2-1,TRBV3-1
TGTGCCACCAGCAGAGATTACGGACGGGGGCAATCACCCCTCCACTTT,CATSRDYGRGQSPLHF,.,many,TRBJ1-6,TRBV15
TGCAGTGCTAGAGCCGGGGTGGCAGATACGCAGTATTTT,CSARAGVADTQYF,.,few,TRBJ2-3,TRBV20-1
TGTGCCAGCAGTTACCCCGGGACTGGCGCCTACAATGAGCAGTTCTTC,CASSYPGTGAYNEQFF,.,once,TRBJ2-1,TRBV6-6
TGTGCCAGCAGCGTACAAAGCGGGAGTTGGCATGAGCAGTTCTTC,CASSVQSGSWHEQFF,TRBD2,many,TRBJ2-1,TRBV9
TGTGCCAGCAGGTTCTCTGGGGCCAACGTCCTGACTTTC,CASRFSGANVLTF,.,many,TRBJ2-6,TRBV12-3/TRBV12-4
TGTGCCAGTAGTGAGGGGCCAACTAATGAAAAACTGTTTTTT,CASSEGPTNEKLFF,.,.,TRBJ1-4,TRBV6-1
TGTGCCATCAGTCCCAGGGGGCTCGGGGCCAACGTCCTGACTTTC,CAISPRGLGANVLTF,TRBD1,.,TRBJ2-6,TRBV10-3
TGTGCCATCAGTCCAAGTCCCGGGACAGGGAACGAGCAGTACTTC,CAISPSPGTGNEQYF,TRBD1,many,TRBJ2-7,TRBV10-3
TGTGCCAGCAGTGACCCTTCCGGGAGGGGCGACTATGGCTACACCTTC,CASSDPSGRGDYGYTF,.,.,TRBJ1-2,TRBV25-1
TGTGCCAGCTCACCCTCGACAGGGACGGAGACCCAGTACTTC,CASSPSTGTETQYF,TRBD1,once,TRBJ2-5,TRBV18
TGTGCCAGCAGCGCTGGGACAGGGGACACAGATACGCAGTATTTT,CASSAGTGDTDTQYF,TRBD1,.,TRBJ2-3,TRBV6-4
TGTGCCAGCCAGGCAGACAGGGCCTATGGCTACACCTTC,CASQADRAYGYTF,TRBD1,many,TRBJ1-2,TRBV2
TGTGCCAGCAGCTTAGCAGGGGGCTTTTTGAACGAGCAGTACTTC,CASSLAGGFLNEQYF,TRBD1,many,TRBJ2-7,TRBV11-2
TGTGCCAGCAGCTTCTATAGCGGGGGGGCCCCCAATGAGCAGTTCTTC,CASSFYSGGAPNEQFF,TRBD2,.,TRBJ2-1,TRBV11-2
TGTGCCAGCAGTTACTCGAGAGACGAGCAGTACTTC,CASSYSRDEQYF,.,.,TRBJ2-7,TRBV6-6
TGCGCCAGCAGCTCCACTAGCGGGCTATGGGGCGAGCAGTTCTTC,CASSSTSGLWGEQFF,TRBD2,few,TRBJ2-1,TRBV5-1
TGCAGTGCTAGAGTTCTAGCAAACCACGAGCAGTACTTC,CSARVLANHEQYF,.,many,TRBJ2-7,TRBV20-1
TGCAGTGCTAGCGATTCGGGGGCGTTCTCCTACGAGCAGTACTTC,CSASDSGAFSYEQYF,.,many,TRBJ2-7,TRBV20-1
TGTGCCAGCGGCTTGGGGGCCGTCTCTGGGGCCAACGTCCTGACTTTC,CASGLGAVSGANVLTF,.,few,TRBJ2-6,TRBV27
TGTGCCTACTCACCTTCCTCTAGCGGTCACACAGATACGCAGTATTTT,CAYSPSSSGHTDTQYF,TRBD2,.,TRBJ2-3,TRBV18
TGCAGTGCTAGGGTCCTTACAGGGACGGAGACAGATACGCAGTATTTT,CSARVLTGTETDTQYF,.,many,TRBJ2-3,TRBV20-1
TGCGCCAGCAGCCCGGGCAGCGGGAGGACCTCCGAGCAGTACTTC,CASSPGSGRTSEQYF,TRBD2,.,TRBJ2-7,TRBV5-1
TGTGCCAGCAGGTCGACTAGCGGGGGTTACAATGAGCAGTTCTTC,CASRSTSGGYNEQFF,TRBD2,many,TRBJ2-1,TRBV9
TGTGCCAGCTCGACCCAGGGACAGGGAGGCGAGACCCAGTACTTC,CASSTQGQGGETQYF,TRBD1,.,TRBJ2-5,TRBV3-1
TGTGCCAGCAGCTTAGCGGGGGTTAGCGTCGAGACCCAGTACTTC,CASSLAGVSVETQYF,.,once,TRBJ2-5,TRBV7-9
TGCAGTGCTAAGAAGAGCGGGGGTGCCCCTTTAGGCAGCCCCCAGCATTTT,CSAKKSGGAPLGSPQHF,.,many,TRBJ1-5,TRBV20-1
TGTGCCAGCAGTTTAAAGGACAACTACGAGCAGTACTTC,CASSLKDNYEQYF,.,many,TRBJ2-7,TRBV27